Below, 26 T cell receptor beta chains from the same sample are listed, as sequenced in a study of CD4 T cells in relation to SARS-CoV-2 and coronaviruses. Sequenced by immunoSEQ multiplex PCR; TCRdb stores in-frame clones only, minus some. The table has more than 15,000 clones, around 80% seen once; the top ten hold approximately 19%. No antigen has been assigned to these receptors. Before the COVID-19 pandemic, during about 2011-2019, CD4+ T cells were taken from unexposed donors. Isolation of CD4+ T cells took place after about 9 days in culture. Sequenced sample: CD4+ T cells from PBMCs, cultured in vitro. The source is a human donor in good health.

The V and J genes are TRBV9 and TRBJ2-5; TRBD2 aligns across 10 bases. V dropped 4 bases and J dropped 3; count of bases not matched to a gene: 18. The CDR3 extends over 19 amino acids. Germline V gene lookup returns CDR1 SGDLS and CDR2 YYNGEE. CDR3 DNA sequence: TGTGCCAGCAGCCAAGGGGGGCCTAGCGGGAGTCTTAAGGAAGAGACCCAGTACTTC. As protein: CASSQGGPSGSLKEETQYF.

CDR3 nucleotides: TGTGCCATCAGTGATCTCCACATGAACACTGAAGCTTTCTTT. Translating it yields CAISDLHMNTEAFF. V is TRBV10-3 and J is TRBJ1-1; the D is unclear. CDR1 and CDR2 from the germline V gene are ENHRY and SYGVKD. This CDR3 comprises 14 residues. V lost 3 bases and J lost 0, with 8 bases in between.

CDR3 protein: CATSDPGLAGEGDTQYF. Written as DNA, the CDR3 is TGTGCCACCAGTGATCCGGGACTAGCGGGAGAGGGAGATACGCAGTATTTT. V gene TRBV24-1 combines with J gene TRBJ2-3; 14 bases map to TRBD2. V lost 3 bases and J lost 5; bases outside the gene matches: 6. Germline V gene data show CDR1 as KGHDR and CDR2 as SFDVKD. The CDR3 is 17 amino acids.

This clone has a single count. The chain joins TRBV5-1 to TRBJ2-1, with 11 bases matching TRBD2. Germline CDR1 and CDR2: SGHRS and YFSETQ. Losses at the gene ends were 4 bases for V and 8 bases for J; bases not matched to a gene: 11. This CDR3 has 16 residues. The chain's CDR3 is CASSVQLAGDGDEQFF. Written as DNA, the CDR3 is TGCGCCAGCAGCGTCCAACTAGCGGGAGACGGCGATGAGCAGTTCTTC. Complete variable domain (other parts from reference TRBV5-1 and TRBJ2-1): KAGVTQTPRYLIKTRGQQVTLSCSPISGHRSVSWYQQTPGQGLQFLFEYFSETQRNKGNFPGRFSGRQFSNSRSEMNVSTLELGDSALYLCASSVQLAGDGDEQFFGPGTRLTVL.

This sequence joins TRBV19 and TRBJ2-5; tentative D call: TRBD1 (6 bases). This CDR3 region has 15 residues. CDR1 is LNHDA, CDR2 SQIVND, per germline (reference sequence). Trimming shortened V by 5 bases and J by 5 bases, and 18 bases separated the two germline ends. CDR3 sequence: CASSVTSGVTETQYF. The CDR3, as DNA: TGTGCCAGTAGTGTTACCTCAGGGGTTACGGAGACCCAGTACTTC. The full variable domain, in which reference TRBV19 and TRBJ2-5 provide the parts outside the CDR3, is DGGITQSPKYLFRKEGQNVTLSCEQNLNHDAMYWYRQDPGQGLRLIYYSQIVNDFQKGDIAEGYSVSREKKESFPLTVTSAQKNPTAFYLCASSVTSGVTETQYFGPGTRLLVL.

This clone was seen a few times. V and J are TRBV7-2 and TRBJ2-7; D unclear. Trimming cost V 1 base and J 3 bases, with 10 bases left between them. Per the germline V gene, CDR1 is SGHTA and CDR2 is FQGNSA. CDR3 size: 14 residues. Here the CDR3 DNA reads TGTGCCAGCAGCTTAGACCGGCTAAGCTACGAGCAGTACTTC. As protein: CASSLDRLSYEQYF.

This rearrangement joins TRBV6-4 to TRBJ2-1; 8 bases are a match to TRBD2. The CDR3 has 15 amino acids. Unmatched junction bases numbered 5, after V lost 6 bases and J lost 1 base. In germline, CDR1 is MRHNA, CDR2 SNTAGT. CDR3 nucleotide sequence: TGTGCCAGCAGCAGAGCGGGAGCATCCTACAATGAGCAGTTCTTC. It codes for CASSRAGASYNEQFF.

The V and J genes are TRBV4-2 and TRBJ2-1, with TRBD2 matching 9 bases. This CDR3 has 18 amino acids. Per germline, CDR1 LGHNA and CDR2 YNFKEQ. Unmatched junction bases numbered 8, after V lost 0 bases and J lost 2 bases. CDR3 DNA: TGTGCCAGCAGCCAAGATTCCCTAGCGGGGCGGCCCTACAATGAGCAGTTCTTC. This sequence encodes CASSQDSLAGRPYNEQFF.

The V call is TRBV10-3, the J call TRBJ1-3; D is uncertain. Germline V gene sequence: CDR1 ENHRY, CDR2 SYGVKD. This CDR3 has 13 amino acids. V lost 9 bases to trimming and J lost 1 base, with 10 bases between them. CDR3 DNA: TGTGCCATTTGGTTGGGTTCTGGAAACACCATATATTTT. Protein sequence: CAIWLGSGNTIYF.

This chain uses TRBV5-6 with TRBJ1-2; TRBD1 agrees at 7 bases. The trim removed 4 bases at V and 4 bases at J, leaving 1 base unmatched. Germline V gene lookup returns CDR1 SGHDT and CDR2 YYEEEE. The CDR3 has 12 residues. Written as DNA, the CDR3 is TGTGCCAGCAGCCGGACAGGCTATGGCTACACCTTC. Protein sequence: CASSRTGYGYTF.

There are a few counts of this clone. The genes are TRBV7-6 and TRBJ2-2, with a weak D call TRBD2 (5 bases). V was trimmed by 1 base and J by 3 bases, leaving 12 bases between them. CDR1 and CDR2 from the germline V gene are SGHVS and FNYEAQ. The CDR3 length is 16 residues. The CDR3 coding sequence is TGTGCCAGCAGCTTAGTTAGGTCGGAGGACACCGGGGAGCTGTTTTTT. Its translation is CASSLVRSEDTGELFF. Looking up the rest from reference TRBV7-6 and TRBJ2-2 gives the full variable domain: GAGVSQSPRYKVTKRGQDVALRCDPISGHVSLYWYRQALGQGPEFLTYFNYEAQQDKSGLPNDRFSAERPEGSISTLTIQRTEQRDSAMYRCASSLVRSEDTGELFFGEGSRLTVL.

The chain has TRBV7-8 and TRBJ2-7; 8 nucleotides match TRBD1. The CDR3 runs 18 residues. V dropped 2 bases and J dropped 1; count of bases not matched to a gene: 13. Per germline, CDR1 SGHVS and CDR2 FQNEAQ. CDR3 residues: CASSLKLGRGQESYEQYF. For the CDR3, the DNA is TGTGCCAGCAGCTTAAAGCTCGGGCGGGGACAGGAATCCTACGAGCAGTACTTC. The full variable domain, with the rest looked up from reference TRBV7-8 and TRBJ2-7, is GAGVSQSPRYKVAKRGQDVALRCDPISGHVSLFWYQQALGQGPEFLTYFQNEAQLDKSGLPSDRFFAERPEGSVSTLKIQRTQQEDSAVYLCASSLKLGRGQESYEQYFGPGTRLTVT.

In DNA form, the CDR3 reads TGTGCCAGCAGCCCGAGCGGGAGGGCAGAGACCCAGTACTTC. Its translation is CASSPSGRAETQYF. The chain joins TRBV7-3 to TRBJ2-5; 10 bases map to TRBD2. The trim removed 5 bases at V and 4 bases at J, leaving 4 bases unmatched. Germline V CDR1 and CDR2: SGHTA, FQGTGA. This CDR3 is 14 amino acids long.

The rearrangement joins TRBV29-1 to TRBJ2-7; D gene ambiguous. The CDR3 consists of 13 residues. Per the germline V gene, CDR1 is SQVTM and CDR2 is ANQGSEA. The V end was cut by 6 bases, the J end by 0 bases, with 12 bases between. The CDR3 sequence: CSVAPDISYEQYF. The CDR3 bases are TGCAGCGTAGCTCCCGACATCTCCTACGAGCAGTACTTC.

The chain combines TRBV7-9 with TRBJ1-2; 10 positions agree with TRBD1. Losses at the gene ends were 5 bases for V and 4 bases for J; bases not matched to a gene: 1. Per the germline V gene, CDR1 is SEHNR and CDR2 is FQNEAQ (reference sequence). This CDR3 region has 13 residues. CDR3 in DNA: TGTGCCAGCAGCGGACAGGGGGGCTATGGCTACACCTTC. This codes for CASSGQGGYGYTF. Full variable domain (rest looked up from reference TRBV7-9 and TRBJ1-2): DTGVSQNPRHKITKRGQNVTFRCDPISEHNRLYWYRQTLGQGPEFLTYFQNEAQLEKSRLLSDRFSAERPKGSFSTLEIQRTEQGDSAMYLCASSGQGGYGYTFGSGTRLTVV.

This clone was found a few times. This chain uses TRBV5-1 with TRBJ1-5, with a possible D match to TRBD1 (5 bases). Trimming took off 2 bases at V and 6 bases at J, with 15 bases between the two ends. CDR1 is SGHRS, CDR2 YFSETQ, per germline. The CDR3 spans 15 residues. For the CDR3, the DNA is TGCGCCAGCAGCTTACAGCCCGGGGGGGGTCAGCCCCAGCATTTT. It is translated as CASSLQPGGGQPQHF. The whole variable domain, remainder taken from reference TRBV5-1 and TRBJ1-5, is KAGVTQTPRYLIKTRGQQVTLSCSPISGHRSVSWYQQTPGQGLQFLFEYFSETQRNKGNFPGRFSGRQFSNSRSEMNVSTLELGDSALYLCASSLQPGGGQPQHFGDGTRLSIL.

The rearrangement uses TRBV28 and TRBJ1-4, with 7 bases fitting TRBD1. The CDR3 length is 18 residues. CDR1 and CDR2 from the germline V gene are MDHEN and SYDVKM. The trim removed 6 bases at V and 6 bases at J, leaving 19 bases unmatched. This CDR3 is CASRKDRRKIGRDEKLFF. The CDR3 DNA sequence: TGTGCCAGCAGAAAGGACAGGCGGAAGATTGGGAGAGATGAAAAACTGTTTTTT. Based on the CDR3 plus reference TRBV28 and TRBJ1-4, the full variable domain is DVKVTQSSRYLVKRTGEKVFLECVQDMDHENMFWYRQDPGLGLRLIYFSYDVKMKEKGDIPEGYSVSREKKERFSLILESASTNQTSMYLCASRKDRRKIGRDEKLFFGSGTQLSVL.

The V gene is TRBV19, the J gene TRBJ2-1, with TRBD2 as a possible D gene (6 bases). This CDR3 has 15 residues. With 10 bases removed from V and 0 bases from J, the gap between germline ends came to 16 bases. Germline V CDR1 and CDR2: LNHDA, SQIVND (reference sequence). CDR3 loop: CATKGQAGSYNEQFF. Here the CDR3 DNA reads TGTGCCACAAAAGGTCAAGCGGGCTCCTACAATGAGCAGTTCTTC.

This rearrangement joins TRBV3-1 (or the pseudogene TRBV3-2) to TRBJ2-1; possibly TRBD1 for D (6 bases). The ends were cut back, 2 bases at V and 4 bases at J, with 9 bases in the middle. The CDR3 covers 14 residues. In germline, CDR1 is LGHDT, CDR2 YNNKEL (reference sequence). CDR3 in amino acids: CASSQKQGYNEQFF. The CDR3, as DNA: TGTGCCAGCAGCCAAAAGCAGGGGTACAATGAGCAGTTCTTC.

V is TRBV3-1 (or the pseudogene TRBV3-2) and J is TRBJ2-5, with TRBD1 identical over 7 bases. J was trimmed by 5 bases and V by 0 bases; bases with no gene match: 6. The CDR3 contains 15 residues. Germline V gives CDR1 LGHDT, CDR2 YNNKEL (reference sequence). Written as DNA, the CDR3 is TGTGCCAGCAGCCAAGATGTGGGCAGGGGGGAGACCCAGTACTTC. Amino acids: CASSQDVGRGETQYF.

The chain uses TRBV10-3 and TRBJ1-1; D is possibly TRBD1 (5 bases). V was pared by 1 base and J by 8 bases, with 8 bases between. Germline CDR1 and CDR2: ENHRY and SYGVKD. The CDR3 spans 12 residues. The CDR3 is CAISEYRIEAFF. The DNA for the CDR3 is TGTGCCATCAGTGAGTACAGGATCGAAGCTTTCTTT.

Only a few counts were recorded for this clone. CDR3 sequence (DNA): TGTGCCAGCAGCTTTTTCTCCCACAGCGGGAGGCCCCGCTACGAGCAGTACTTC. Its protein is CASSFFSHSGRPRYEQYF. The rearrangement uses TRBV13 and TRBJ2-7; 9 bases match TRBD2. This CDR3 comprises 18 residues. The ends lost 3 bases at V and 3 bases at J; junction bases unmatched: 15. CDR1 PRHDT and CDR2 FYEKMQ come from the germline V gene (reference sequence).

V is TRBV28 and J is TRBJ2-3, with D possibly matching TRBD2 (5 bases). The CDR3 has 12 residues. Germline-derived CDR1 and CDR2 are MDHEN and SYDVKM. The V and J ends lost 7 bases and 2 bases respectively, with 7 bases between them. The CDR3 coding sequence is TGTGCCAGCACCGACTACACAGATACGCAGTATTTT. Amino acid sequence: CASTDYTDTQYF.

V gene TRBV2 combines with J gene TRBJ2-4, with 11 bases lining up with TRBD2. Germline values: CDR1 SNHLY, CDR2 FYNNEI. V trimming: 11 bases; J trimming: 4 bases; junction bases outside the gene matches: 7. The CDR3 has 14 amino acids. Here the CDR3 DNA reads TGTGCCGGAAGTACTAGCGGGAGAAAAAACATTCAGTACTTC. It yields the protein CAGSTSGRKNIQYF.

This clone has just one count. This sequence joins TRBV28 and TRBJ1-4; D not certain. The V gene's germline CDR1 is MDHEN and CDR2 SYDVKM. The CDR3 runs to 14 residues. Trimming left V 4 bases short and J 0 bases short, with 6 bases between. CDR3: CASSSGSTNEKLFF. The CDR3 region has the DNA TGTGCCAGCAGTTCGGGATCAACTAATGAAAAACTGTTTTTT.

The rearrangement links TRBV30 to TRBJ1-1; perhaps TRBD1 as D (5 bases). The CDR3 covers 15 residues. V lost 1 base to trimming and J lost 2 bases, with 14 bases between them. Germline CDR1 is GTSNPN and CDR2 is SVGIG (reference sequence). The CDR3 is CAWSAQLGGNTEAFF. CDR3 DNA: TGTGCCTGGAGTGCGCAGTTGGGGGGTAACACTGAAGCTTTCTTT.